The rows below give T cell receptor beta chains drawn from one sample of a study of T-cell memory formation after mild COVID-19. TCRdb reprocessed the 5' RACE reads via MiXCR and lists one record per CDR3 protein. Of a few hundred thousand distinct CDR3 sequences listed, approximately 14% are singletons. Specimen: PBMCs or a T cell subset sorted from them (not recorded which). Receptor source: a man in his late teens or twenties who had mild COVID-19 (a few samples of this study predate the infection). Cell type and time point are not known. The CDR3 runs from the conserved cysteine through the conserved F or W.

V gene	CDR3 protein
TRBV6-2/TRBV6-3	CAGRRGSETEAFF
TRBV29-1	CAVAGSKKETQYF
TRBV18	CASSPGRTDTQYF
TRBV7-2	CASSYQKMTNTEAFF
TRBV2	CANNGAGERKETQYF
TRBV3-1	CASSQTEQGNHGYTF
TRBV25-1	CASSPSRQQYF
TRBV5-1	CASSASGGVYEQYF
TRBV4-3	CASSQDTPGGPYTGELFF
TRBV12-3/TRBV12-4	CASSLALGDRQPQHF
TRBV11-2	CASSLANIGGGETQYF
TRBV4-3	CASSQVSVTGILAKLFF
TRBV30	CAWVGLAGHNEQFF
TRBV2	CASSYLGEGNQPQHF